This T cell receptor (beta chain) was captured by sequencing in a study of T cells after yellow fever vaccination. Study-level points and caveats: The secondary T-cell response peaked on day 5, not day 15, but was weaker.

In making TCR cDNA, 5'RACE template switching added a universal primer site and UMIs to it. One entry per CDR3 protein results from TCRdb running MiXCR on the 5' RACE reads. The table includes over 250,000 distinct CDR3 sequences, 4.1% detected once. This clonotype was seen at least ten times. Its antigen is unidentified. CDR3 size: 13 residues. The germline CDR1 and CDR2 sequences are SGHRS and YFSETQ. V gave up 4 bases and J gave up 3 bases, with 10 bases separating them. The genes are TRBV5-1 and TRBJ2-5; no reliable D call. The sample was PBMCs, taken 5 days after the yellow fever booster vaccination. This receptor was obtained from a man between 18 and 35 years old who received the YFV17D yellow fever vaccine. CDR3 loop: CASSDGSKETQYF. Written as DNA, the CDR3 is TGCGCCAGCAGCGACGGGTCCAAAGAGACCCAGTACTTC.